The following is a T cell receptor (beta chain) sequence with its context. The target antigen is unknown. The germline V gene encodes CDR1 SEHNR and CDR2 FQNEAQ (reference sequence). The CDR3 runs to 14 residues. Trimming cost V 3 bases and J 5 bases, with 13 bases left between them. TCRdb's table, derived via immunoSEQ multiplex PCR, lists solely in-frame clones and lacks some. The sample holds roughly 2.1 million clones; just over 90% are singletons and the top ten take 1.5% to 2%. The data were obtained in a study of shared clonotypes between healthy human individuals. Study information: Participating donors consisted of two women and a few men aged 18 to 49. The study's findings and limits: Sequencing depth was expected to affect clonotype sharing among donors. Large depth notwithstanding, sorted-subset sequencing proved incomplete by rarefaction.

CD45RO-negative cells were positively selected for CCR7, leaving out terminally differentiated effector memory CD45RA+ cells. Only Caucasian adults living in Nashville, Tennessee served as donors. The specimen sequenced was naive CD8+ T cells from PBMCs. The clonotype originates from a man aged 18 to 29 in good health. Some clones in this sample may be carry-over from other donors' samples. The chain links TRBV7-9 to TRBJ2-5; no firm D call. CDR3 DNA: TGTGCCAGCAGCTTTGTTATGGGTTCGGAGACCCAGTACTTC. It translates to CASSFVMGSETQYF.